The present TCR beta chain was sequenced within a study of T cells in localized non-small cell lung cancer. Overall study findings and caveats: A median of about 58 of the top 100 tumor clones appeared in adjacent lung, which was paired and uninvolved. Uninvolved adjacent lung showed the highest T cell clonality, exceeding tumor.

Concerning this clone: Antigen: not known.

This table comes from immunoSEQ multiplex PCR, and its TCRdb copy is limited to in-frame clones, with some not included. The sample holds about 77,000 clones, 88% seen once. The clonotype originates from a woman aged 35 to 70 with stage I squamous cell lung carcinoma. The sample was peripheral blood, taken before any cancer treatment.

CDR3 DNA: TGTGCCAGCAGCCTCACGACAGGGATTGGTCATGGCTACACCTTC. This gives the protein CASSLTTGIGHGYTF. The rearrangement joins TRBV2 to TRBJ1-2; 7 bases fit TRBD1. This CDR3 region has 15 residues. J lost 6 bases, V lost 6 bases, and 13 bases had no gene match. Germline CDR1 SNHLY, CDR2 FYNNEI.